These 7 T cell receptor beta chains were all obtained from the same sample, sequenced in a study of shared clonotypes between healthy human individuals. Repertoires were generated with immunoSEQ multiplex PCR, while TCRdb's copy carries only in-frame clones and drops some. The sample consists of over a million clones, over 95% of them appearing once. The material sequenced was naive CD4+ T cells sorted from blood. Subset meaning: CD45RA+ positively selected. Source of these receptors: a man aged 25 to 45 in good health.

This sequence joins TRBV19 and TRBJ2-1, with D possibly matching TRBD1 (5 bases). The CDR3 contains 14 residues. Deletions cut 10 bases from V and 4 bases from J, with 17 bases between. Germline-derived CDR1 and CDR2 are LNHDA and SQIVND (reference sequence). The CDR3 sequence: CATSLRAVYNEQFF. CDR3 sequence (DNA): TGTGCCACCAGTCTCAGGGCAGTATACAATGAGCAGTTCTTC.

The chain uses TRBV28 and TRBJ1-4, with D perhaps matching TRBD1 (6 bases). Trimming left V 4 bases short and J 6 bases short, with 24 bases between. The CDR3 covers 18 residues. Germline assignment: CDR1 MDHEN and CDR2 SYDVKM. The CDR3 sequence: CASSSAPGRGGWDEKLFF. The CDR3 DNA follows: TGTGCCAGCAGTTCCGCCCCTGGTCGGGGGGGCTGGGATGAAAAACTGTTTTTT.

The gene calls are TRBV6-5 and TRBJ2-3; D uncertain. This CDR3 contains 11 residues. Germline loops: CDR1 MNHEY, CDR2 SVGAGI. V dropped 7 bases and J dropped 4 bases, with 6 bases sitting between them. The CDR3 nucleotides are TGTGCCAGCACCTACGCAGATACGCAGTATTTT. This translates into CASTYADTQYF.

The sample holds one count of this clone. The chain combines TRBV19 with TRBJ2-7; TRBD2 is a possible D gene (6 bases). The CDR3 length is 14 residues. Trimming left V 7 bases short and J 0 bases short, with 13 bases between. CDR1 is LNHDA, CDR2 SQIVND, per germline (reference sequence). This CDR3 reads CASTSVGGSYEQYF. In nucleotides, the CDR3 is TGTGCCAGTACCTCAGTCGGGGGCTCCTACGAGCAGTACTTC.

About this clone itself: The same CDR3 also results from other DNA sequences found in this sample. The chain has TRBV18 and TRBJ2-2; weak D call: TRBD2 (6 bases). The CDR3 extends over 15 amino acids. Germline V gene sequence: CDR1 KGHSH, CDR2 LQKENI. Deletions cut 3 bases from V and 0 bases from J, with 8 bases between. In DNA form, the CDR3 reads TGTGCCAGCTCACCCAGCGGGCCGAACACCGGGGAGCTGTTTTTT. It is translated as CASSPSGPNTGELFF.

The chain uses TRBV7-9 and TRBJ2-5, with 12 positions matching TRBD2. CDR1 is SEHNR and CDR2 is FQNEAQ in the germline V gene (reference sequence). This CDR3 has 17 residues. V trimming: 1 base; J trimming: 5 bases; junction bases outside the gene matches: 8. CDR3 loop: CASSLGLAGGSEETQYF. Written as DNA, the CDR3 is TGTGCCAGCAGCTTAGGCCTAGCGGGAGGGTCGGAGGAGACCCAGTACTTC.

The chain employs TRBV5-1 and TRBJ1-2, with 7 bases identical to TRBD1. The CDR3 covers 16 residues. The germline CDR1 and CDR2 sequences are SGHRS and YFSETQ. Trimming removed 2 bases from V and 0 bases from J; junction bases left unmatched: 7. The CDR3 protein is CASSLGQAITNYGYTF. The CDR3 DNA sequence: TGCGCCAGCAGCTTAGGACAGGCGATTACTAACTATGGCTACACCTTC.